One and the same sample provided the 17 T cell receptor beta chains below, sequenced in a study of T cell clonality in common variable immunodeficiency. These receptors lack a known antigen. General observations from the study: Reportedly, TCR beta sequences from common variable immunodeficiency showed fewer deletions and N-nucleotide insertions.

TCRdb keeps only in-frame clones here, not all; method: immunoSEQ multiplex PCR. There are 16,000 or so clones in the sample, none observed a single time. What was sequenced was peripheral blood mononuclear cells. All receptors derive from a human donor with common variable immunodeficiency.

This clone was found a few times. Coverage ceases 3 residues before the CDR3 finishes, and the germline J gene fills in the end. J is TRBJ2-1 and V is TRBV2, with 13 positions matching TRBD2. Germline-derived CDR1 and CDR2 are SNHLY and FYNNEI. There are 15 residues in the CDR3. The V and J ends lost 6 bases and 1 base, in that order; junction bases with no gene match: 0. The chain's CDR3 is CASRGLAGSYNEQFF. The sequenced part of the CDR3 DNA is TGTGCCAGCAGGGGACTAGCGGGGTCCTACAATGAG.

This clone was picked up many times. The CDR3 sequence is CSARDWGVHTGELFF. The sequenced CDR3 bases are TGCAGTGCTAGAGATTGGGGGGTCCACACCGGGGAG. The chain has TRBV20-1 and TRBJ2-2, with D tentatively TRBD2 (6 bases). The read terminates 3 residues before the CDR3 end, so the remaining end is supplied by the germline J gene. The length of the CDR3 is 15 residues. Germline V gene lookup returns CDR1 DFQATT and CDR2 SNEGSKA (reference sequence). V lost 0 bases and J lost 3, with 11 bases in between.

Only a few counts were recorded for this clone. From the germline J gene comes the end of the CDR3, since the read stops 3 residues before it. The chain recombines TRBV19 with TRBJ2-1; possible D gene TRBD1, 6 bases. The CDR3 runs to 14 residues. The germline V and J ends were trimmed by 1 base and 7 bases, with 11 bases remaining between them. The germline V gene has CDR1 LNHDA and CDR2 SQIVND (reference sequence). CDR3 DNA, as far as it was read: TGTGCCAGTAGTATAGCAGGACAGAGGAATGAG. It yields the protein CASSIAGQRNE. The full CDR3 protein reads CASSIAGQRNEQFF.

Concerning this clone: The read finishes 3 residues shy of the CDR3 end, and the germline J gene is used to complete it. The chain joins TRBV19 to TRBJ1-1, with 10 bases aligning to TRBD1. V lost 3 bases to trimming and J lost 4 bases; unmatched junction nucleotides: 14. Per germline, CDR1 LNHDA and CDR2 SQIVND (reference sequence). This CDR3 spans 18 amino acids. The CDR3 sequence is CASSIHGTGVLIGTEAFF. The part of the CDR3 DNA that was read is TGTGCCAGTAGTATTCACGGGACAGGGGTATTGATCGGCACTGAA.

This clone was recorded a few times. The read is 3 residues too short to cover the CDR3 end, so that end is filled in from the germline J gene. The V call is TRBV19, the J call TRBJ1-2; 7 bases fit TRBD1. This CDR3 is 13 amino acids long. CDR1 is LNHDA and CDR2 is SQIVND in the germline V gene (reference sequence). The V and J ends lost 5 bases and 7 bases, in that order; junction bases with no gene match: 7. CDR3 sequence reads: CASSERQGVGYTF. CDR3 DNA (partial): TGTGCCAGTAGTGAGAGACAGGGCGTTGGC.

This clone was observed a few times. The read gets to within 3 residues of the CDR3 end, and the germline J gene fills in the rest. The chain has TRBV30 and TRBJ1-5, with a weak D call TRBD1 (5 bases). Looked up from germline, CDR1 is GTSNPN and CDR2 is SVGIG (reference sequence). This CDR3 has 13 amino acids. Trimming stripped 1 base from V and 7 bases from J, with 11 bases between. The CDR3 bases that were read are TGTGCCTGGAGTGGGACAACTGAACAGCCC. This sequence encodes CAWSGTTEQP. The full CDR3 protein reads CAWSGTTEQPQHF.

Only a few counts were recorded for this clone. The chain's CDR3 is CASSGGGVSDTQYF. The CDR3 DNA, read in part, is TGTGCCAGCAGCGGAGGGGGTGTCTCAGATACG. The gene calls are TRBV7-3 and TRBJ2-3; D tentatively reads TRBD1 or TRBD2 (6 bases each). The read gets to within 3 residues of the CDR3 end, and the germline J gene fills in the rest. In germline, CDR1 is SGHTA, CDR2 FQGTGA. The CDR3 is 14 amino acids. V lost 5 bases and J lost 4, with 13 bases in between.

This clone was picked up a small number of times. The read comes to an end 3 residues before the CDR3 does, leaving the germline J gene to fill in the end. The rearrangement links TRBV30 to TRBJ1-2; no definite D call. The CDR3 runs 13 residues. The germline CDR1 and CDR2 sequences are GTSNPN and SVGIG (reference sequence). Trimming took off 4 bases at V and 5 bases at J, with 14 bases between the two ends. The part of the CDR3 DNA that was read is TGTGCCTGGAACAGAGACACTTCATATGGC. This codes for CAWNRDTSYG. The CDR3 reads in full as CAWNRDTSYGYTF. Drawing the rest from reference TRBV30 and TRBJ1-2, the complete variable domain is SQTIHQWPATLVQPVGSPLSLECTVEGTSNPNLYWYRQAAGRGLQLLFYSVGIGQISSEVPQNLSASRPQDRQFILSSKKLLLSDSGFYLCAWNRDTSYGYTFGSGTRLTVV.

Turning to this clone: The read ends 3 residues shy of where the CDR3 ends; the end is completed using the germline J gene. The J gene is TRBJ1-1, the V gene TRBV6-4; no firm D call. Looked up from germline, CDR1 is MRHNA and CDR2 is SNTAGT. The CDR3 runs 14 residues. V lost 6 bases and J lost 3, with 14 bases in between. The CDR3 loop reads CASRPHYADTEAFF. CDR3 DNA, as far as it was read: TGTGCCAGCAGGCCACATTATGCCGACACTGAA.

This clone showed up just a few times. The CDR3 goes on 3 residues after the read ends, and that part is filled in from the germline J gene. V is TRBV7-2 and J is TRBJ1-4, with D perhaps TRBD1 (5 bases). Germline CDR1 and CDR2: SGHTA and FQGNSA. V was clipped by 3 bases and J by 4 bases, with 9 bases between them. There are 14 residues in the CDR3. The CDR3 spells CASSLTARNEKLFF. CDR3 bases read: TGTGCCAGCAGCTTGACAGCCCGTAATGAAAAA.

In the case of this clone: The read finishes 3 residues shy of the CDR3 end, and the germline J gene is used to complete it. The chain is built from TRBV7-2 and TRBJ2-7; 8 nucleotides agree with TRBD1. V lost 4 bases and J lost 3; bases outside the gene matches: 8. Germline CDR1 reads SGHTA; CDR2 reads FQGNSA. This CDR3 comprises 15 residues. The sequenced CDR3 bases are TGTGCCAGCAGCTACCGAGGACAGGGTCTCTACGAG. Its protein is CASSYRGQGLYE. The full-length CDR3 reads as CASSYRGQGLYEQYF.

Remarks on this clone: Read sequence stops 3 residues before the CDR3 end, and the germline J gene provides the missing end. The chain combines TRBV7-9 with TRBJ1-2, with TRBD1 as a possible D gene (6 bases). Deletions cut 5 bases from V and 7 bases from J, with 8 bases between. The CDR3 extends over 11 amino acids. From germline, CDR1 is SEHNR and CDR2 FQNEAQ (reference sequence). The DNA read from the CDR3 is TGTGCCAGCAGCAACAGGGTTGGC. Protein sequence: CASSNRVG. The full CDR3 protein reads CASSNRVGYTF. Complete variable domain (other parts from reference TRBV7-9 and TRBJ1-2): DTGVSQNPRHKITKRGQNVTFRCDPISEHNRLYWYRQTLGQGPEFLTYFQNEAQLEKSRLLSDRFSAERPKGSFSTLEIQRTEQGDSAMYLCASSNRVGYTFGSGTRLTVV.

This clone was counted many times. The CDR3 is CAWNGLANEQFF. The CDR3 bases that were read are TGTGCCTGGAATGGCCTAGCCAATGAG. This chain uses TRBV30 with TRBJ2-1; tentative D call: TRBD2 (5 bases). The read falls 3 residues short of the CDR3 end, and the missing part is taken from the germline J gene. Germline V gives CDR1 GTSNPN, CDR2 SVGIG (reference sequence). The V and J ends lost 4 bases and 6 bases respectively, with 10 bases between them. This CDR3 contains 12 residues. Full variable domain (remainder filled in from reference TRBV30 and TRBJ2-1): SQTIHQWPATLVQPVGSPLSLECTVEGTSNPNLYWYRQAAGRGLQLLFYSVGIGQISSEVPQNLSASRPQDRQFILSSKKLLLSDSGFYLCAWNGLANEQFFGPGTRLTVL.

About this clone itself: With the read ending 3 residues before the CDR3 end, the germline J gene is used to fill in that end. This chain uses TRBV7-6 with TRBJ2-5, with D perhaps matching TRBD2 (5 bases). CDR3 length equals 13 residues. Germline CDR1 and CDR2: SGHVS and FNYEAQ. The ends were cut back, 1 base at V and 3 bases at J, with 6 bases in the middle. CDR3 loop: CASSLEREETQYF. Partial CDR3 DNA: TGTGCCAGCAGCTTAGAGAGGGAAGAGACC.

This clone was seen more than once but under ten times. The CDR3 extends 3 residues past the end of the read, so its final part is completed from the germline J gene. The chain links TRBV7-9 to TRBJ1-1, with 7 bases fitting TRBD1. The V gene's germline CDR1 is SEHNR and CDR2 FQNEAQ (reference sequence). J lost 7 bases, V lost 1 base, and 3 bases had no gene match. The CDR3 sequence is 13 residues long. Here the CDR3 reads CASSLGQGVEAFF. The sequenced part of the CDR3 DNA is TGTGCCAGCAGCTTAGGACAGGGTGTTGAA.

Comment on this clone: With the read ending 3 residues before the CDR3 end, the germline J gene is used to fill in that end. The chain couples TRBV7-2 to TRBJ2-3, with 11 nucleotides matching TRBD2. The germline gives CDR1 SGHTA, CDR2 FQGNSA. J gave up 8 bases and V 5 bases, and 9 bases lay outside the gene matches. CDR3 length: 15 amino acids. Here the CDR3 reads CASSQSRLAGITQYF. Incomplete CDR3 DNA: TGTGCCAGCAGCCAAAGCCGACTAGCGGGGATTACG.

This clone has more than one count but fewer than ten. The read terminates 3 residues ahead of where the CDR3 ends, so the germline J gene completes it. The chain joins TRBV30 to TRBJ1-4, with 12 bases aligning to TRBD1. Germline CDR1 and CDR2: GTSNPN and SVGIG (reference sequence). V was pared by 5 bases and J by 7 bases, with 5 bases of the junction left unmatched. This CDR3 has 14 residues. The CDR3 DNA, read in part, is TGTGCCTGGGGGACAGGGGGCGGTAGTGAAAAA. Its translation is CAWGTGGGSEK. In full, the CDR3 is CAWGTGGGSEKLFF.